This is a list of T cell receptor beta chains from one sample in a study of blood T cell repertoires in COVID-19. Method: immunoSEQ multiplex PCR; TCRdb's copy keeps in-frame clones and lacks some. The data contain roughly 140,000 clones, 75% to 90% of them seen just once; the ten biggest clones take up 10% to 12%. The specimen sequenced was PBMCs or T cells enriched from blood (not recorded which). The receptors were sampled from a man aged 60-69 years who had recovered from COVID-19. CDR3s include the opening cysteine and the closing phenylalanine or tryptophan. D genes are given only for firm matches. Expanded clones get a size class; other rows say once, few or many, or leave the size out.

J gene: TRBJ1-1
D gene: TRBD1
CDR3 length: 16
V gene: TRBV2
clone size: few
CDR3 DNA: TGTGCCAGCAGTGAAGACGGGGCAGGGGGCCGTAGTGAAGCTTTCTTT
CDR3 protein: CASSEDGAGGRSEAFF

J gene: TRBJ1-5
D gene: NA
CDR3 length: 16
V gene: TRBV6-1
clone size: NA
CDR3 DNA: TGTGCCAGCAGTGAATGGGTGACATTGAGCAATCAGCCCCAGCATTTT
CDR3 protein: CASSEWVTLSNQPQHF

J gene: TRBJ2-7
D gene: NA
CDR3 length: 15
V gene: TRBV7-2
clone size: NA
CDR3 DNA: TGTGCCAGCAGCTTGATAGCGGAGTACTCCTACGAGCAGTACTTC
CDR3 protein: CASSLIAEYSYEQYF

J gene: TRBJ2-7
D gene: NA
CDR3 length: 18
V gene: TRBV7-6
clone size: NA
CDR3 DNA: TGTGCCAGCAGCTTCGCGACAGGCCCATACTCACTGTCCTACGAGCAGTACTTC
CDR3 protein: CASSFATGPYSLSYEQYF

J gene: TRBJ1-1
D gene: TRBD1
CDR3 length: 15
V gene: TRBV5-1
clone size: once
CDR3 DNA: TGCGCCAGCAGCCGACTCGGACAGGGGAACACTGAAGCTTTCTTT
CDR3 protein: CASSRLGQGNTEAFF

J gene: TRBJ2-3
D gene: NA
CDR3 length: 14
V gene: TRBV2
clone size: NA
CDR3 DNA: TGTGCCAGCAGGGTAACCGGGGGCACAGATACGCAGTATTTT
CDR3 protein: CASRVTGGTDTQYF

J gene: TRBJ1-3
D gene: NA
CDR3 length: 17
V gene: TRBV28
clone size: NA
CDR3 DNA: TGTGCCAGCAGTTTTGCGGGCAGGGGAATCTCTGGAAACACCATATATTTT
CDR3 protein: CASSFAGRGISGNTIYF

J gene: TRBJ2-3
D gene: TRBD1
CDR3 length: 15
V gene: TRBV7-9
clone size: NA
CDR3 DNA: TGTGCCAGCAGCTTAATTCAGGGGGCCGCAGATACGCAGTATTTT
CDR3 protein: CASSLIQGAADTQYF

J gene: TRBJ2-3
D gene: TRBD2
CDR3 length: 13
V gene: TRBV29-1
clone size: NA
CDR3 DNA: TGCAGCGTGCGACTAGCGGGGCTAGATACGCAGTATTTT
CDR3 protein: CSVRLAGLDTQYF

J gene: TRBJ2-5
D gene: NA
CDR3 length: 12
V gene: TRBV24-1
clone size: NA
CDR3 DNA: TGTGCCGCCCCTCCGGGGGAAGAGACCCAGTACTTC
CDR3 protein: CAAPPGEETQYF

J gene: TRBJ1-5
D gene: NA
CDR3 length: 16
V gene: TRBV28
clone size: NA
CDR3 DNA: TGTGCCAGCAGTTTATCAGGTGCCGGGGATGGTCAGCCCCAGCATTTT
CDR3 protein: CASSLSGAGDGQPQHF

J gene: TRBJ2-3
D gene: TRBD2
CDR3 length: 16
V gene: TRBV6-5
clone size: NA
CDR3 DNA: TGTGCCAGCAGTTTCGGGACTAGCGCTAGCACAGATACGCAGTATTTT
CDR3 protein: CASSFGTSASTDTQYF

J gene: TRBJ2-7
D gene: NA
CDR3 length: 13
V gene: TRBV30
clone size: NA
CDR3 DNA: TGTGCCTGGTCGTCAGGACTTTCGTACGAGCAGTACTTC
CDR3 protein: CAWSSGLSYEQYF

J gene: TRBJ1-1
D gene: NA
CDR3 length: 12
V gene: TRBV6-5
clone size: NA
CDR3 DNA: TGTGCCAGCAGAAGGGGGTGGGCTGAAGCTTTCTTT
CDR3 protein: CASRRGWAEAFF

J gene: TRBJ2-3
D gene: TRBD2
CDR3 length: 16
V gene: TRBV10-1
clone size: NA
CDR3 DNA: TGCGCCAGCAGTGAGTCGGCTAGCGGGGATACAGATACGCAGTATTTT
CDR3 protein: CASSESASGDTDTQYF

J gene: TRBJ2-7
D gene: TRBD1
CDR3 length: 13
V gene: TRBV15
clone size: NA
CDR3 DNA: TGTGCCACCACCCAGGACAGGGGCTACGAGCAGTACTTC
CDR3 protein: CATTQDRGYEQYF

J gene: TRBJ1-6
D gene: NA
CDR3 length: 16
V gene: TRBV4-2
clone size: NA
CDR3 DNA: TGTGCCAGCAGCCAAAAGCTAGGTCAGGGAAATTCACCCCTCCACTTT
CDR3 protein: CASSQKLGQGNSPLHF

J gene: TRBJ2-2
D gene: NA
CDR3 length: 16
V gene: TRBV24-1
clone size: NA
CDR3 DNA: TGTGCCACCAGTGATCCGGACAGCGCGAACACCGGGGAGCTGTTTTTT
CDR3 protein: CATSDPDSANTGELFF

J gene: TRBJ1-2
D gene: TRBD1
CDR3 length: 12
V gene: TRBV30
clone size: NA
CDR3 DNA: TGTGCCTGGAGTGGGACAGGATATGGCTACACCTTC
CDR3 protein: CAWSGTGYGYTF

J gene: TRBJ1-4
D gene: TRBD1
CDR3 length: 18
V gene: TRBV18
clone size: NA
CDR3 DNA: TGTGCCAGCTCACCAAGGAGGGACAGGGATCTGGTGAATGAAAAACTGTTTTTT
CDR3 protein: CASSPRRDRDLVNEKLFF

J gene: TRBJ2-3
D gene: TRBD2
CDR3 length: 14
V gene: TRBV19
clone size: NA
CDR3 DNA: TGTGCCAGTAAAGGACTAGCATTTGAAGATACGCAGTATTTT
CDR3 protein: CASKGLAFEDTQYF

J gene: TRBJ2-1
D gene: NA
CDR3 length: 14
V gene: TRBV9
clone size: NA
CDR3 DNA: TGTGCCAGCAGCGACCAAAGCGGGTACAATGAGCAGTTCTTC
CDR3 protein: CASSDQSGYNEQFF

J gene: TRBJ1-3
D gene: TRBD1
CDR3 length: 14
V gene: TRBV28
clone size: NA
CDR3 DNA: TGTGCCAGCAGTCCACGGGACAGACGAAACACCATATATTTT
CDR3 protein: CASSPRDRRNTIYF